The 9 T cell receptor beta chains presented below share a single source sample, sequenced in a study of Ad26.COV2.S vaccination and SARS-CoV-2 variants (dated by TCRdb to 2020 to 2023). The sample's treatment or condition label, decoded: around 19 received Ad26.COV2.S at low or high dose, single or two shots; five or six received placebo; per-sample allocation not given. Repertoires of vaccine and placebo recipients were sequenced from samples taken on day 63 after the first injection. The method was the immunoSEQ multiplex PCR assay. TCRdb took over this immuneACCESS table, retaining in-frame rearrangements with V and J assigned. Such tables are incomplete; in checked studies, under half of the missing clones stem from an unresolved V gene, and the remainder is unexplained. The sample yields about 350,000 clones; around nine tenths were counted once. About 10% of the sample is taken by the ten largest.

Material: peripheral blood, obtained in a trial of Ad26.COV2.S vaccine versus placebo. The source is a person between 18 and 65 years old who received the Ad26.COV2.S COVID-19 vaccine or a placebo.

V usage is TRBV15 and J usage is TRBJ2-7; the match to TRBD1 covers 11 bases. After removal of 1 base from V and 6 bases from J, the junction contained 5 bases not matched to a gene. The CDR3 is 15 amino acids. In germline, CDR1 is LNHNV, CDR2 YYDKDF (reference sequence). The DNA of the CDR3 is TGTGCCACCAGCAGAGGGGGACAGGGGGATGGCGAGCAGTACTTC. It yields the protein CATSRGGQGDGEQYF.

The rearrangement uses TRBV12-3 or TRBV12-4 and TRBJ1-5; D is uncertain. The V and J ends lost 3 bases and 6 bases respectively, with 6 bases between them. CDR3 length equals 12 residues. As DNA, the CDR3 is TGTGCCAGCAGTTTCGGGGTTCAGCCCCAGCATTTT. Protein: CASSFGVQPQHF.

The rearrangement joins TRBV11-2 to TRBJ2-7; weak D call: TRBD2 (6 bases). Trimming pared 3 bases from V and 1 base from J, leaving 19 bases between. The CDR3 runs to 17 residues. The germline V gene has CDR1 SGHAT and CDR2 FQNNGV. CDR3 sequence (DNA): TGTGCCAGCAGCTTCGGCTGGGACTCAGACTCATCCTACGAGCAGTACTTC. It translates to CASSFGWDSDSSYEQYF.

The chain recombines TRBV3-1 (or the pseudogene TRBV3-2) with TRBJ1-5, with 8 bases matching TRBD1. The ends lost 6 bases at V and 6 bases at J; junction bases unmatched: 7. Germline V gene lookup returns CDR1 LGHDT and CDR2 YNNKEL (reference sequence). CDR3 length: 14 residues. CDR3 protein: CASSRDRGGQPQHF. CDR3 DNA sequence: TGTGCCAGCAGTCGCGACAGGGGTGGTCAGCCCCAGCATTTT.

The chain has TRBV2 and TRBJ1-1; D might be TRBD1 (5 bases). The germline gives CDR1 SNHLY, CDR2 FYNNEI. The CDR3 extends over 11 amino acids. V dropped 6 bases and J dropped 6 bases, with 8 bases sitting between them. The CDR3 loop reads CASRPGPEAFF. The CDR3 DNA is TGTGCCAGCAGGCCGGGGCCTGAAGCTTTCTTT.

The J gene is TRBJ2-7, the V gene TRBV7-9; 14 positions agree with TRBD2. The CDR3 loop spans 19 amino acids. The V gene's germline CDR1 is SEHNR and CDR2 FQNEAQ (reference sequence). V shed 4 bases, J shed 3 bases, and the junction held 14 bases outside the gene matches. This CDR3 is CASSSSRLAGGPHGYEQYF. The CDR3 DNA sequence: TGTGCCAGCAGCTCCTCTAGACTAGCGGGAGGGCCCCACGGCTACGAGCAGTACTTC.

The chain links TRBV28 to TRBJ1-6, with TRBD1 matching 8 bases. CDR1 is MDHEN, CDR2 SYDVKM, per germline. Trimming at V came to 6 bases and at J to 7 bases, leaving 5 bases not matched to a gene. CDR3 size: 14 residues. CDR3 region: CASSLTGVNSPLHF. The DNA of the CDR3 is TGTGCCAGCAGCCTGACAGGGGTGAATTCACCCCTCCACTTT.

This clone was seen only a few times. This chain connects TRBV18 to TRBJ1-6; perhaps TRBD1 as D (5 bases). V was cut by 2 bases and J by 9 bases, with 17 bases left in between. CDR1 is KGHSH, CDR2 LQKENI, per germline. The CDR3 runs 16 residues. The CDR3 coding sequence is TGTGCCAGCTCACCAACTACCAGGGCTCCCAGTTCACCCCTCCACTTT. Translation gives CASSPTTRAPSSPLHF.

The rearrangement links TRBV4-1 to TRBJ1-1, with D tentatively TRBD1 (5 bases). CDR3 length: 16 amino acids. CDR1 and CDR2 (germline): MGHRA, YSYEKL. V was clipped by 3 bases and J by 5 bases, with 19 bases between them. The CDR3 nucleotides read TGCGCCAGCAGCCACCTATCCTATCAGGGACCGACTGAAGCTTTCTTT. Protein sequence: CASSHLSYQGPTEAFF.